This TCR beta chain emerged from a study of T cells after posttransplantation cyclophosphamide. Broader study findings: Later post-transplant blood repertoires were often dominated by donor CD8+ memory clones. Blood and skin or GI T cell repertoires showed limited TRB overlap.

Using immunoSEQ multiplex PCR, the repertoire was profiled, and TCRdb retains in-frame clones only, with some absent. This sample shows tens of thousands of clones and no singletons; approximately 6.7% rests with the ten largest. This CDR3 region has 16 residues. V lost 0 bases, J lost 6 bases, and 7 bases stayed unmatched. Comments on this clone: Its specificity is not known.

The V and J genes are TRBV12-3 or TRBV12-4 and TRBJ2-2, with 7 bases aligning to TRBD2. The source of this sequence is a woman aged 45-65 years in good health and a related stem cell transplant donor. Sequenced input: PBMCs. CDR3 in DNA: TGTGCCAGCAGTTTAGCGGGCGGGAGTGGGTCCGGGGAGCTGTTTTTT. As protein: CASSLAGGSGSGELFF.